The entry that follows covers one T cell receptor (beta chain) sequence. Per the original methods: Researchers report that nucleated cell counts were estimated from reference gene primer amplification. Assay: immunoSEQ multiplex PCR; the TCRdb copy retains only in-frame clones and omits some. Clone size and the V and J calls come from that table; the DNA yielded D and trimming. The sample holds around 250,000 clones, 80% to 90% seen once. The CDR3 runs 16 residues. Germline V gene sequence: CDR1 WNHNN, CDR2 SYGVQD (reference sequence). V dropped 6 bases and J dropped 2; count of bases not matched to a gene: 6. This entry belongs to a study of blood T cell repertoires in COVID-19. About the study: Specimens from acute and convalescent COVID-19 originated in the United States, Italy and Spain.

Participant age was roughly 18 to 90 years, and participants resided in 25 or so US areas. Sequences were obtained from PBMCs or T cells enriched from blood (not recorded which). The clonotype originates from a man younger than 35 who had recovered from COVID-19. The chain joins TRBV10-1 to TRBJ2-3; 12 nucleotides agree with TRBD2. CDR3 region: CASSGGLAGTTDTQYF. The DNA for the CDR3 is TGCGCCAGCAGCGGCGGACTAGCGGGGACCACAGATACGCAGTATTTT.